This T cell receptor (beta chain) was sequenced for a study of shared clonotypes between healthy human individuals (TCRdb year 2020). Background for the entire study: The cohort comprised two women and three men aged 18 to 49 years. Per donor, three plates each were used for CD4 naive and CD4 memory, two for CD8 naive, and one for CD8 memory. To estimate repertoire size and how much clonotype sharing occurs between individuals, the study deeply sequenced the blood TCR repertoires of several healthy adults. Different laboratories and diverse techniques were used to prepare libraries and sequence TCR repertoires, to increase sequencing depth and limit assay-specific biases. Each donor's leukapheresis produced roughly between roughly 0.9 and 9 billion PBMCs.

V and J are trimmed by 6 bases and 3 bases, and the gene matches miss 5 bases of the junction. The CDR3, cysteine through phenylalanine, is 14 amino acids long. Of all the DNA, just the CDR3 is kept, 42 bases in frame from base 1. Reading the germline V gene (reference sequence) gives CDR1 SEHNR and CDR2 FQNEAQ. Using the deep immunoSEQ assay, TCR CDR3 regions were amplified from genomic DNA by multiplex PCR. Extracted genomic DNA from each cell subset was spread evenly across all wells of several immunoSEQ 96-well plates, with each plate serving as a replicate. For sorted subsets, each replicate PCR was loaded with approximately 0.2 ug genomic DNA, equivalent to 30,000 or so T cell genomes. Purified libraries were quantified with a Qubit 3.0 fluorometer, sized on a Bioanalyzer 2100, and re-quantified with the KAPA Library Quantification kit. Every immunoSEQ 96-well plate was sequenced on a dedicated single-read 150-cycle Illumina NextSeq 550 flow cell. As for how the authors treated the data: Because the immunoSEQ output held only junctional sequences and lacked quality scores, the filtering could not match the filtering applied to full-length reads. Sequences were annotated with PyIR, a Python wrapper for IgBLAST v1.9, using IMGT germline references to assign V/J genes and CDR3. Reads were removed for weak V/J assignments (E-value above 1e-6), missing CDR3, stop codons, out-of-frame junctions, or ambiguous translated residues. A V3J clonotype was defined by an identical inferred V gene, J gene, and CDR3 amino acid sequence. To compute the percentage overlap between repertoires, the number of shared unique clonotypes was divided by the size of the smaller repertoire. Repertoire richness was assessed with RTK rarefaction, the Chao1 estimator, and Recon v2.1 estimates of unobserved clonotypes. For all TCRbeta clonotypes obtained by the gDNA method from a few donors, generation probabilities were computed with OLGA. TCRdb carries this immuneACCESS record with in-frame sequences only. Its versions omit some clonotypes, under half of them owing to an unresolved V gene in the studies checked, with the rest unexplained. From that table come the V and J calls and clone size; the DNA was used to work out D and trimming. This sample comprises some 350,000 clones, around two thirds of them detected only once. The ten largest clonotypes hold 9% to 12% of the sample.

The donors were healthy, HIV-negative adults with no recently reported acute infections or vaccinations. Every donor was a Caucasian adult living in Nashville, Tennessee, USA. CD4+ T cells were enriched through magnetic negative selection, after which naive cells were positively selected on CD45RA and the remaining negative fraction served as the memory subset. After blood collection by leukapheresis, PBMCs were isolated using Ficoll-Histopaque density gradient centrifugation and then cryopreserved in the vapor phase of liquid nitrogen. Analytical flow cytometry was used to check the purity and quantity of every magnetically sorted T cell population. Genomic DNA was isolated from every sorted fraction and measured by UV absorbance on a Nanodrop 2000c. Results the study describes overall, beyond this receptor: Compared with non-shared clonotypes, clonotypes shared by all four sorted-subset donors had higher generation probabilities. Sharing across a handful of donors was observed for 4.5% to 6.5% of naive CD4, 3.5% of naive CD8, over 2% of memory CD4, and roughly 0.4% of memory CD8 clonotypes. Pairwise subsampling led to the expectation that sequencing depth would affect the degree of clonotype sharing among donors. Sampling was restricted to blood, and TCR repertoires in tissues likely differ from the TCR repertoires found in blood. The genetic and exposure-history diversity represented was limited by the small number of donors. Rarefaction of sorted-subset datasets indicated incomplete sequencing despite the large sequencing depth. Naive subsets generally had larger estimated clonotype richness than memory subsets did.

Comments on this clone: Its antigen remains undetermined. No base-level quality is on record; no much larger clone is a single base apart.

The source is a man aged 25-40 years in good health. This sequence uses TRBV7-9 and TRBJ2-5; a stretch of 9 junction bases matches TRBD1. Sequencing was performed on memory CD4+ T cells sorted from blood. The sample's cell subset or site, from its label and the paper: CD45RA-negative fraction. The nucleotide sequence reads as follows: TGTGCCAGCAGGCACAGGGGGCCCAAAGAGACCCAGTACTTC. Protein translation: CASRHRGPKETQYF.